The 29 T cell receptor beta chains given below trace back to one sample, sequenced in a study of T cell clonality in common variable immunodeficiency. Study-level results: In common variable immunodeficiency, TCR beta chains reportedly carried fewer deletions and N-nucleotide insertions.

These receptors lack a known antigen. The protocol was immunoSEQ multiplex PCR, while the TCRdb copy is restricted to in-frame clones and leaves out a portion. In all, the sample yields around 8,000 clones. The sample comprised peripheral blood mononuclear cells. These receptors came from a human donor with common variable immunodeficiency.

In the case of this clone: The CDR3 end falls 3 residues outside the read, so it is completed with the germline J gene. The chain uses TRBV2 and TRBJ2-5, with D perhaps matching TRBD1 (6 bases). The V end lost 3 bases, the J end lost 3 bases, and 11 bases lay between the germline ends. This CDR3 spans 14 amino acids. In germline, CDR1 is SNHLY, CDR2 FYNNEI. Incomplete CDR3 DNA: TGTGCCAGCAGTGATTTAACAGGGAAAGAGACC. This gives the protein CASSDLTGKET. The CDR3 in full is CASSDLTGKETQYF. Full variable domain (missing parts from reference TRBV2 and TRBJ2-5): EPEVTQTPSHQVTQMGQEVILRCVPISNHLYFYWYRQILGQKVEFLVSFYNNEISEKSEIFDDQFSVERPDGSNFTLKIRSTKLEDSAMYFCASSDLTGKETQYFGPGTRLLVL.

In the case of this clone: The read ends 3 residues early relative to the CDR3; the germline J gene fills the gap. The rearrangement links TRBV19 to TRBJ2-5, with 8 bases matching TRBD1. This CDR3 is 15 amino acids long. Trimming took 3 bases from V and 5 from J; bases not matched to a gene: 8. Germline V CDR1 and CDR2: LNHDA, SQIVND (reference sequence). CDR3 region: CASSITDRVIETQYF. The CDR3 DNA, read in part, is TGTGCCAGTAGTATTACGGACAGGGTCATCGAGACC.

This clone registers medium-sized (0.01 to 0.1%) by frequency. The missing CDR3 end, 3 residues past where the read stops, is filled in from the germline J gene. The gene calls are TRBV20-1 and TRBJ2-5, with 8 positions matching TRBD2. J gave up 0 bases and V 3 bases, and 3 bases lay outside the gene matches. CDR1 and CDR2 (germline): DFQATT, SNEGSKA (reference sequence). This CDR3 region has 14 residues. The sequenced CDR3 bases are TGCAGTGCTAGGGTTAGCGGGAACCAAGAGACC. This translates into CSARVSGNQET. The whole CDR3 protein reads CSARVSGNQETQYF.

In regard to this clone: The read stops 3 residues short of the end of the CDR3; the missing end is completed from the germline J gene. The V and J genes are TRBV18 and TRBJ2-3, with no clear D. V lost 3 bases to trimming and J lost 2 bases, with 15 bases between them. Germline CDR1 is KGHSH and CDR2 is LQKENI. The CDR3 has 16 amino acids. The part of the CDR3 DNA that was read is TGTGCCAGCTCACCCACAGTACGTGTGAACACAGATACG. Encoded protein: CASSPTVRVNTDT. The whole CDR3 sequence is CASSPTVRVNTDTQYF.

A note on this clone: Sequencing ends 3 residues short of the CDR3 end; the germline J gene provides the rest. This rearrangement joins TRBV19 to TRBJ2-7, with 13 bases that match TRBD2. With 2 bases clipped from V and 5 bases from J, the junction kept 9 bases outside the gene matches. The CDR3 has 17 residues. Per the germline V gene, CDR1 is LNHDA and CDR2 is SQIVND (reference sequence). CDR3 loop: CASSIWPTGTSGNEQYF. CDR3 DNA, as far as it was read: TGTGCCAGTAGTATATGGCCTACCGGGACTAGCGGGAACGAG.

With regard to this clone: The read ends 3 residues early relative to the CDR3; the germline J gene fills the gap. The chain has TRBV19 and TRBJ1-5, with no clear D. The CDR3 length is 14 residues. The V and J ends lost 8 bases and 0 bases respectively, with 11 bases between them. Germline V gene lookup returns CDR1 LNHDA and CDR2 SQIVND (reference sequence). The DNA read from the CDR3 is TGTGCCAGTGTCAGCGGGATTAGCAATCAGCCC. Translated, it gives CASVSGISNQP. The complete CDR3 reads CASVSGISNQPQHF.

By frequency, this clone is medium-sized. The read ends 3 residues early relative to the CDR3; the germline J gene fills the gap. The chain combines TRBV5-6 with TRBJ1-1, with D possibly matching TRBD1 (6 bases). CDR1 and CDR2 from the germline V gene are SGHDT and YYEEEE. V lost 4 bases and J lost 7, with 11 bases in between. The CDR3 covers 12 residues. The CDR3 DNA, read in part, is TGTGCCAGCAGCCTTTTCAGGGGTGAA. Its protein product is CASSLFRGE. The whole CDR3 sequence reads CASSLFRGEAFF.

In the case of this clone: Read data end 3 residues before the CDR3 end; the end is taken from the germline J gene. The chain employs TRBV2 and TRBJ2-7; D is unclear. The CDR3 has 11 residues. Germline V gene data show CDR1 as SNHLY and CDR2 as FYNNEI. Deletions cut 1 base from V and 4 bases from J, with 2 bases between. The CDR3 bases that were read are TGTGCCAGCAGTGAAGTATACGAG. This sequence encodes CASSEVYE. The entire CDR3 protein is CASSEVYEQYF.

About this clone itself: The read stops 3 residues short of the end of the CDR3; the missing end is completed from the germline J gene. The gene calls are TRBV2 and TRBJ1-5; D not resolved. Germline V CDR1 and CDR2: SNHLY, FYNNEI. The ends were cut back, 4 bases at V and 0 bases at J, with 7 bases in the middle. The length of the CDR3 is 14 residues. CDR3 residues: CASSGRYSNQPQHF. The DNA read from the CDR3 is TGTGCCAGCAGTGGTCGGTATAGCAATCAGCCC.

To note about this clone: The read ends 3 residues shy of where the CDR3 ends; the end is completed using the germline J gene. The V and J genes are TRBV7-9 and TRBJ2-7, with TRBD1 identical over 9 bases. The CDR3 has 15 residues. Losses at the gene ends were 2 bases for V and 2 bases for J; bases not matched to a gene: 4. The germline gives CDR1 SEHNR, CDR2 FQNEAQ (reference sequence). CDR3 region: CASSLTGQGTYEQYF. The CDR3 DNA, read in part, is TGTGCCAGCAGCTTAACCGGACAGGGGACCTACGAG.

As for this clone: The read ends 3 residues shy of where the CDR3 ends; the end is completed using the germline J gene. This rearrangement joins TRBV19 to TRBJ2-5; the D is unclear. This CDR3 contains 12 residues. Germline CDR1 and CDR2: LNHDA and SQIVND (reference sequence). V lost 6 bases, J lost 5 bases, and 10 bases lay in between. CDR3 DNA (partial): TGTGCCAGTAGCCCGGTTCTTGAGACC. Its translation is CASSPVLET. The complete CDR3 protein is CASSPVLETQYF. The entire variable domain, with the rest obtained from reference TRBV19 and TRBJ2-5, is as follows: DGGITQSPKYLFRKEGQNVTLSCEQNLNHDAMYWYRQDPGQGLRLIYYSQIVNDFQKGDIAEGYSVSREKKESFPLTVTSAQKNPTAFYLCASSPVLETQYFGPGTRLLVL.

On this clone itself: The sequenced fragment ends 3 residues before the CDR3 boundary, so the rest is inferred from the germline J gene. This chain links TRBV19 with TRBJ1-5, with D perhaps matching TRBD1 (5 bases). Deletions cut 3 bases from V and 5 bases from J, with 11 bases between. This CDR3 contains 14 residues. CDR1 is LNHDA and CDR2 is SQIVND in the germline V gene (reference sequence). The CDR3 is CASSIPGDYQPQHF. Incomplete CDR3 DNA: TGTGCCAGTAGTATCCCGGGGGATTATCAGCCC.

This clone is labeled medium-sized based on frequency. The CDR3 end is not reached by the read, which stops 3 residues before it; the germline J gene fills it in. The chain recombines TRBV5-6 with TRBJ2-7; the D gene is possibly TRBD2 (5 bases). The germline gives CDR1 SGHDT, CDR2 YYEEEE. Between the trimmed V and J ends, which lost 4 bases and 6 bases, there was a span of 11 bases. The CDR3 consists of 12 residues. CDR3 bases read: TGTGCCAGCAGCCCCGGTACTAGCGAG. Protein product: CASSPGTSE. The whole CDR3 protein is CASSPGTSEQYF.

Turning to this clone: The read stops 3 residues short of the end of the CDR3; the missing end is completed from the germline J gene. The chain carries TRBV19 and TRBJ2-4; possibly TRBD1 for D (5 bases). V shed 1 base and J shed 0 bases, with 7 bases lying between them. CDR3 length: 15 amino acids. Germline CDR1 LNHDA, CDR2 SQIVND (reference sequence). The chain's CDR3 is CASSIVGRAKNIQYF. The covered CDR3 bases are TGTGCCAGTAGTATAGTGGGGCGAGCCAAAAACATT.

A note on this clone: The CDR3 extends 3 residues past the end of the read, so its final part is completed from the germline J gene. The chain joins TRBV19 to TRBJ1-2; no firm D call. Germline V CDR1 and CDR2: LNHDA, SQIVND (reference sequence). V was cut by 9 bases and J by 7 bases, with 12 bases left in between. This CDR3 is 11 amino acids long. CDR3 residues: CASSGFGGYTF. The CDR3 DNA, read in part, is TGTGCCAGCTCGGGTTTTGGTGGC.

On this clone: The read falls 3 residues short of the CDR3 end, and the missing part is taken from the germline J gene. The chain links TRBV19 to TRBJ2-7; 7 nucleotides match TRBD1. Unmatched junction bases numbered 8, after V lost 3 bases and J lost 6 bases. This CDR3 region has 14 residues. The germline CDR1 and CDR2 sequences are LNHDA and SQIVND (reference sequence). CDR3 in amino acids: CASSILRQGGEQYF. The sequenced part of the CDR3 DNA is TGTGCCAGTAGTATCTTAAGACAGGGCGGCGAG.

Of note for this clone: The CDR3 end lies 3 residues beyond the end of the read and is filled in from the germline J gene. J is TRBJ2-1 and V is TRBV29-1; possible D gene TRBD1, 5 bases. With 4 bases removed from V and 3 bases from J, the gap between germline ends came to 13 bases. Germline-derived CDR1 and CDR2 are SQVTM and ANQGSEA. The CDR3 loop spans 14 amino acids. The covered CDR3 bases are TGCAGCGTTGGGAGACAGTCCCTCTACAATGAG. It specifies CSVGRQSLYNE. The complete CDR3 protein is CSVGRQSLYNEQFF.

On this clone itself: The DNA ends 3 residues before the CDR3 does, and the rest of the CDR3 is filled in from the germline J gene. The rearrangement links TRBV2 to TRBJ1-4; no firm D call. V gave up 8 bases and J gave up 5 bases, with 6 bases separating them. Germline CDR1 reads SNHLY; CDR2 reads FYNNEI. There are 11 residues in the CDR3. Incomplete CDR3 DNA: TGTGCCAGCCTCAGAAATGAAAAA. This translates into CASLRNEK. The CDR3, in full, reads CASLRNEKLFF.

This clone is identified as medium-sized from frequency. CDR3 DNA (partial): TGTGCCAGCAGCCAAGATCCGGGCTCCTACGAG. Amino acid sequence: CASSQDPGSYE. The entire CDR3 protein reads CASSQDPGSYEQYF. The chain recombines TRBV14 with TRBJ2-7; no clear D gene. The DNA ends 3 residues before the CDR3 does, and the rest of the CDR3 is filled in from the germline J gene. V dropped 0 bases and J dropped 0 bases, with 6 bases sitting between them. The CDR3 is 14 amino acids. From germline, CDR1 is SGHDN and CDR2 FVKESK.

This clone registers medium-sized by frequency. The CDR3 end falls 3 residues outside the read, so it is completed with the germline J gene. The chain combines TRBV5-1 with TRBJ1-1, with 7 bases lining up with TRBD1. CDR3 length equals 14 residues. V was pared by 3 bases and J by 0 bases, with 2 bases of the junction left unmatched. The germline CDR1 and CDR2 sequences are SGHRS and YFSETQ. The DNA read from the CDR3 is TGCGCCAGCAGCTACGGGACAGTGAACACTGAA. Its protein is CASSYGTVNTE. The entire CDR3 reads CASSYGTVNTEAFF.

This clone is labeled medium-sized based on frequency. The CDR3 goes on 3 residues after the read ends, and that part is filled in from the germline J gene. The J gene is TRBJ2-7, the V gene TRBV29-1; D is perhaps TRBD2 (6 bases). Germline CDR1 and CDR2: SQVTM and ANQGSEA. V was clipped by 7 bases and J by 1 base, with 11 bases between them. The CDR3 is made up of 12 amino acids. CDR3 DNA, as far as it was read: TGCAGCGCCTCGGGACTGTCCTACGAG. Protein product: CSASGLSYE. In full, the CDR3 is CSASGLSYEQYF.

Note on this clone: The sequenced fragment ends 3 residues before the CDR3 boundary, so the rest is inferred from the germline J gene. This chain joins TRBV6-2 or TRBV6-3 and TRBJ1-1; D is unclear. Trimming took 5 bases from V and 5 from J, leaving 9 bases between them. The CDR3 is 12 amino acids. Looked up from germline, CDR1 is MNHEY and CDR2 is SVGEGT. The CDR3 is CASSPGRTEAFF. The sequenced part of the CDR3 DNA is TGTGCCAGCAGTCCCGGCAGGACTGAA.

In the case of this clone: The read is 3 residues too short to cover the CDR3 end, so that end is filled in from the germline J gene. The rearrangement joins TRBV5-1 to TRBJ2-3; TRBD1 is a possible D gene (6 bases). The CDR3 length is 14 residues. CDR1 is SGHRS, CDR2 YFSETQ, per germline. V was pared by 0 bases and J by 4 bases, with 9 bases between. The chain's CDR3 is CASSLGQVADTQYF. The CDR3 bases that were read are TGCGCCAGCAGCTTGGGACAGGTCGCAGATACG. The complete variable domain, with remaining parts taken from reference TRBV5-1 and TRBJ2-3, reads KAGVTQTPRYLIKTRGQQVTLSCSPISGHRSVSWYQQTPGQGLQFLFEYFSETQRNKGNFPGRFSGRQFSNSRSEMNVSTLELGDSALYLCASSLGQVADTQYFGPGTRLTVL.

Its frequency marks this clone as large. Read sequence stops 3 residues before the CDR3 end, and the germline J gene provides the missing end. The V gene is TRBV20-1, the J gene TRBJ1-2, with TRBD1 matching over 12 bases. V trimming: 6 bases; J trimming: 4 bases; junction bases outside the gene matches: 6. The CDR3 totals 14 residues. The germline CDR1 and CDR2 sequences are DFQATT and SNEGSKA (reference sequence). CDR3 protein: CSAPGTGGGYGYTF. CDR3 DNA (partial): TGCAGTGCCCCCGGGACAGGGGGCGGCTATGGC.

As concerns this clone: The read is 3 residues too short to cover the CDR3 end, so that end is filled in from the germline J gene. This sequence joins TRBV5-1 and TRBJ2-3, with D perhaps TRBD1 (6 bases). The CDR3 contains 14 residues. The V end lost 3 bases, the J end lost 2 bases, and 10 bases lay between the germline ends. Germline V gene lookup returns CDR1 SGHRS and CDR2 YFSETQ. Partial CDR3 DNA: TGCGCCAGCAGCTCTGGACAGCACACAGATACG. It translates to CASSSGQHTDT. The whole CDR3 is CASSSGQHTDTQYF.

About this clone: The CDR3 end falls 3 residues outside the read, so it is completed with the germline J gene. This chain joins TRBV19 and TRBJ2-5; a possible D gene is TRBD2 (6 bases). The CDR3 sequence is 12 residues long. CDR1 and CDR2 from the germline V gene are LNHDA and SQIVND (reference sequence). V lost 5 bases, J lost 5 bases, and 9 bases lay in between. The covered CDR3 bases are TGTGCCAGTAGTCTGGAGGGGGAGACC. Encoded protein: CASSLEGET. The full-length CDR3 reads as CASSLEGETQYF.

The CDR3 DNA, read in part, is TGTGCCAGTAGTATCGGTGGGGGGTTCTCTGGGGCCAACGTC. Its protein product is CASSIGGGFSGANV. The entire CDR3 is CASSIGGGFSGANVLTF. The V and J genes are TRBV19 and TRBJ2-6; weak D call: TRBD2 (6 bases). The missing CDR3 end, 3 residues past where the read stops, is filled in from the germline J gene. The CDR3 sequence is 17 residues long. Germline V gives CDR1 LNHDA, CDR2 SQIVND (reference sequence). Trimming stripped 3 bases from V and 0 bases from J, with 12 bases between.

Partial CDR3 DNA: TGCAGCGTTAGGTCAGGAGAATACTATGGC. Its translation: CSVRSGEYYG. The whole CDR3 region reads CSVRSGEYYGYTF. J is TRBJ1-2 and V is TRBV29-1, with D uncertain. Read sequence stops 3 residues before the CDR3 end, and the germline J gene provides the missing end. Trimming took 5 bases from V and 3 from J, leaving 13 bases between them. The CDR3 has 13 residues. Germline V gene sequence: CDR1 SQVTM, CDR2 ANQGSEA.

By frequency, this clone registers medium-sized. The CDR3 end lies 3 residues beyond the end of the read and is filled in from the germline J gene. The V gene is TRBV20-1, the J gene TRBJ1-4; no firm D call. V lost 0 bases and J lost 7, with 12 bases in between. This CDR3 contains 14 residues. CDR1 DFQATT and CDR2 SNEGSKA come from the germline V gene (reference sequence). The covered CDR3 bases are TGCAGTGCTAGAGAGGCGGGCGGAGGTGAAAAA. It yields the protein CSAREAGGGEK. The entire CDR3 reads CSAREAGGGEKLFF.